Listed below are T cell receptor beta chains from one sample, sequenced in a study of blood T cell repertoires in COVID-19. Produced via immunoSEQ multiplex PCR; TCRdb's table is partial and in-frame only. The repertoire holds approximately 390,000 clones, with almost 90% as singletons. The sample was peripheral blood. The origin of the receptors is a man aged 18-30 years with active or convalescent COVID-19. CDR3s leave out the opening cysteine and the closing phenylalanine or tryptophan.

cdr3_length v_call cdr3_aa
12 TRBV6-1 ASSEERGNQPQH
13 TRBV2 ASSESDLAKNIQY
10 TRBV6-5 ASSRGSGEAF
14 TRBV7-9 ASSLATSFGGDEQF
9 TRBV7-3 ATLRGGELF
10 TRBV27 ASSEGYNEQF
13 TRBV5-5 ASSLEGADHYGYT
12 TRBV11-2 ASSKGAAQETQY
12 TRBV9 ASSRGQPNQPQH
16 TRBV11-2 ASSSGIGGGSGANVLT
14 TRBV6-6 ASSYSNPGTGAWLF
13 TRBV5-1 ASSLNGGGLDKLF
12 TRBV2 ASNGDRLTDTQY
15 TRBV3-1/TRBV3-2 ASSRKLAGGPSNEQF
12 TRBV5-1 ASSLEAGRETQY
18 TRBV6-2/TRBV6-3 ASSYGMAGGPGVAANEQF
12 TRBV4-3 ASSSKGGTDTQY
13 TRBV6-6 ASSYTANTGGTQY
15 TRBV27 ASSLSWGTSGQETQY
12 TRBV21-1 ASLLSGGNYGYT
14 TRBV6-1 ASSEAGAELNTEAF
10 TRBV29-1 SVGMRADEQY
11 TRBV18 ASSPPVADTQY
11 TRBV19 ASSMVPSRGYT
14 TRBV25-1 ASSGSGGPKSYEQY
11 TRBV27 ASSPGTGYEQY
11 TRBV27 ASSVQGNYGYT
12 TRBV7-9 ASSFVTNYNEQF
12 TRBV5-8 ASSWGQVNTEAF
13 TRBV18 ASSERGGMNTEAF
14 TRBV28 ASTTVGAGDWNEQF
12 TRBV27 ASSVNRGVGEQY
15 TRBV7-9 ASSPIQSTGKYNEQF
13 TRBV4-2 ASSPRLGNNYGYT
12 TRBV27 ASRVTGNTGELF
11 TRBV9 ASSVVANTEAF
14 TRBV2 ASRRSDRFQTDTQY
12 TRBV27 ASQRDISYNEQF
10 TRBV5-1 ASSLAGIGYT
13 TRBV28 ASSLSGTGAHEQY
15 TRBV7-8 ASSLVRVAGGPETQY
12 TRBV5-1 ASSTGLGPNEQF
14 TRBV7-3 ASSSIRGHDTGELF
13 TRBV3-1/TRBV3-2 ASSQDRTGPQTQY
14 TRBV28 ASSPPEAGGPHEQY
13 TRBV19 ASRKTGTNTGELF
13 TRBV7-8 ASNLQRLRTDTQY
13 TRBV4-3 ASSQDRGASYEQY
13 TRBV7-2 ASSSLTGGAYEQY
15 TRBV2 ASRKGLAGATGNEQF
13 TRBV19 ASSLNRGRKETQY
15 TRBV5-6 ASSWGTQGSSSYGYT
17 TRBV4-3 ASSQEWSAGGFSYNEQF
13 TRBV9 ASSPSGGGNTEAF
11 TRBV5-1 ASSLGGSPEQY
12 TRBV18 ASSTTGVRTEAF
15 TRBV18 ASSPQWEISYNSPLH
13 TRBV15 ATSRGQGADTEAF
11 TRBV28 ASSLAGGWEQY